This paragraph covers one TCR beta chain sequence. This record comes from a study of shared clonotypes between healthy human individuals. Generated by immunoSEQ multiplex PCR, the TCRdb table keeps only in-frame clones and is missing some. The table records roughly 2.5 million clones, roughly 92% of them present only once. The clonotype originates from a man younger than 35 in good health. Sequencing input: naive CD4+ T cells sorted from blood. The sample's subset: CD45RA+ positively selected.

The DNA for the CDR3 is TGTGCCAGCAGCGAACAGGGGGGAGGGAACACTGAAGCTTTCTTT. Its protein product is CASSEQGGGNTEAFF. The V gene is TRBV7-9, the J gene TRBJ1-1; the match to TRBD1 covers 8 bases. J lost 1 base, V lost 5 bases, and 6 bases had no gene match. The V gene's germline CDR1 is SEHNR and CDR2 FQNEAQ (reference sequence). This CDR3 has 15 amino acids.